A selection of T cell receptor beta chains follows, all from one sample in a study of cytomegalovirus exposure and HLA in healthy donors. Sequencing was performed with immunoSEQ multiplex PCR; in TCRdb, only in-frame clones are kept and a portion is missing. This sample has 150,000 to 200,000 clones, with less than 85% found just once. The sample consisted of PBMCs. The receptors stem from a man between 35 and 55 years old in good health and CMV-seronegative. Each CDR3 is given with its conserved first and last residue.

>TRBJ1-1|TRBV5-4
CASSLRQGETEAFF
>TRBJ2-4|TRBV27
CASSKGQGYIQYF
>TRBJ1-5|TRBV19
CASSEGGIQPQHF
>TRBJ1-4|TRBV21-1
CASSSGRLNEKLFF
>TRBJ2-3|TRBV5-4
CASSLGTRRSTDTQYF
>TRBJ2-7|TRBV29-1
CSVGEYEQYF
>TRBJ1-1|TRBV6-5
CASSYRGRIGTEAFF
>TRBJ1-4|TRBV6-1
CATTGTVNEKLFF
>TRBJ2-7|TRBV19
CASRGGGLAGGTGDEQYF
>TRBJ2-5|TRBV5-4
CASSSGQSQETQYF
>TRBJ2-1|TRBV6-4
CATTGNCDEQFF
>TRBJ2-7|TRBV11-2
CASSGWRDTYEQYF